What follows are 17 T cell receptor beta chains derived from one specimen sequenced in a study of CD8+CD57+ T cells in acquired aplastic anemia. Genomic DNA served as template for TCR beta VDJ and CDR3 profiling. Each CDR3 protein gets one entry after TCRdb re-called the reads with MiXCR. Here the sample spans about 240,000 distinct CDR3 sequences, around 45% being singletons. CD8+CD57+ cell expansion, shown by flow cytometry, had occurred in the patients selected for sequencing. The sample consisted of sorted CD4+, CD8+, or CD8+CD57+ T cells (not recorded which) from PBMCs. These receptors came from a human donor with aplastic anemia.

V usage is TRBV4-2 and J usage is TRBJ1-6; 9 bases line up with TRBD1. This CDR3 comprises 15 residues. V lost 4 bases to trimming and J lost 9 bases; unmatched junction nucleotides: 7. CDR1 is LGHNA, CDR2 YNFKEQ, per germline. CDR3 loop: CASSLNTGGVSPLHF. The CDR3 bases are TGTGCCAGCAGCCTTAACACAGGGGGCGTTTCACCCCTCCACTTT.

CDR3 bases: TGCAGTGCTAGGGGGGGGGAGGATACGCAGTATTTT. Its protein product is CSARGGEDTQYF. This chain links TRBV20-1 with TRBJ2-2, with 7 nucleotides matching TRBD2. The end of the DNA aligns better with TRBJ2-3, so the J call may be wrong. The CDR3 is made up of 12 amino acids. Germline-derived CDR1 and CDR2 are DFQATT and SNEGSKA (reference sequence).

Ten or more counts support this clonotype. This chain joins TRBV6-5 and TRBJ1-4; 10 positions match TRBD1. This CDR3 is 14 amino acids long. Germline CDR1 reads MNHEY; CDR2 reads SVGAGI. Losses at the gene ends were 2 bases for V and 8 bases for J; bases not matched to a gene: 2. The CDR3 nucleotides are TGTGCCAGCAGTTACGGACAGGGGGGGGAAAAACTGTTTTTT. Encoded protein: CASSYGQGGEKLFF.

The V and J genes are TRBV9 and TRBJ2-2; D gene ambiguous. The CDR3 is made up of 13 amino acids. Germline V gene data show CDR1 as SGDLS and CDR2 as YYNGEE. Trimming stripped 5 bases from V and 3 bases from J, with 8 bases between. The chain's CDR3 is CASSPTHTGELFF. The CDR3 region has the DNA TGTGCCAGCAGTCCCACCCACACCGGGGAGCTGTTTTTT. The full variable domain, with the rest looked up from reference TRBV9 and TRBJ2-2, is DSGVTQTPKHLITATGQRVTLRCSPRSGDLSVYWYQQSLDQGLQFLIQYYNGEERAKGNILERFSAQQFPDLHSELNLSSLELGDSALYFCASSPTHTGELFFGEGSRLTVL.

This clonotype showed up many times. This chain connects TRBV7-9 to TRBJ2-1, with 13 bases aligning to TRBD2. Germline V gives CDR1 SEHNR, CDR2 FQNEAQ (reference sequence). The CDR3 runs to 15 residues. The V and J ends lost 10 bases and 7 bases, in that order; junction bases with no gene match: 10. The DNA for the CDR3 is TGTGCCACTACTAGCGGGAGGGCCTTCGATAATGAGCAGTTCTTC. It translates to CATTSGRAFDNEQFF.

In this sample, this clonotype turned up a few times. An end of the junction does not agree with germline; a read error may underlie this. This rearrangement joins TRBV19 to TRBJ2-3, with D possibly TRBD2 on 6 matching bases. This CDR3 comprises 13 residues. Germline V gives CDR1 LNHDA, CDR2 SQIVND (reference sequence). The CDR3 sequence is CASSITPRGLHAF. CDR3 nucleotides: TGTGCCAGTAGTATCACCCCTCGGGGACTCCACGCGTTT.

The J gene is TRBJ1-1, the V gene TRBV20-1; D not resolved. The germline V gene encodes CDR1 DFQATT and CDR2 SNEGSKA (reference sequence). V dropped 8 bases and J dropped 10 bases, with 8 bases sitting between them. The CDR3 totals 8 residues. In DNA, the CDR3 is TGCAGTTCCAAGGGAGCTTTCTTT. It specifies CSSKGAFF.

The chain is built from TRBV5-6 and TRBJ2-2, with D uncertain. In germline, CDR1 is SGHDT, CDR2 YYEEEE. The V and J ends lost 0 bases and 5 bases respectively, with 11 bases between them. This CDR3 comprises 15 residues. This CDR3 reads CASSLVQDSTGELFF. CDR3 in DNA: TGTGCCAGCAGCTTGGTTCAGGATAGTACCGGGGAGCTGTTTTTT. Looking up the rest from reference TRBV5-6 and TRBJ2-2 gives the full variable domain: DAGVTQSPTHLIKTRGQQVTLRCSPKSGHDTVSWYQQALGQGPQFIFQYYEEEERQRGNFPDRFSGHQFPNYSSELNVNALLLGDSALYLCASSLVQDSTGELFFGEGSRLTVL.

In this sample, this clonotype turned up many times. V is TRBV5-6 and J is TRBJ2-1, with D uncertain. V gave up 3 bases and J gave up 9 bases, with 13 bases separating them. The germline V gene has CDR1 SGHDT and CDR2 YYEEEE. The CDR3 has 13 amino acids. CDR3 sequence reads: CASSSPKEIEQFF. The CDR3 DNA reads TGTGCCAGCAGCTCCCCGAAAGAGATTGAGCAGTTCTTC. The full variable domain, in which reference TRBV5-6 and TRBJ2-1 provide the parts outside the CDR3, is DAGVTQSPTHLIKTRGQQVTLRCSPKSGHDTVSWYQQALGQGPQFIFQYYEEEERQRGNFPDRFSGHQFPNYSSELNVNALLLGDSALYLCASSSPKEIEQFFGPGTRLTVL.

V and J are TRBV2 and TRBJ1-5, with TRBD1 matching 9 bases. CDR1 and CDR2 from the germline V gene are SNHLY and FYNNEI. CDR3 length equals 14 residues. Trimming removed 6 bases from V and 10 bases from J; junction bases left unmatched: 10. Here the CDR3 reads CASRGDRDNRPQHF. The CDR3, as DNA: TGTGCCAGCAGGGGGGACAGGGACAATCGTCCCCAGCATTTT.

Turning to this clonotype: The junction differs from germline at one of its ends, possibly a read error. J is TRBJ2-3 and V is TRBV19; the D gene could be TRBD1 or TRBD2 (5 bases each). The CDR3 has 12 residues. Germline CDR1 reads LNHDA; CDR2 reads SQIVND (reference sequence). CDR3 residues: CASRQGEGTQFF. The CDR3 DNA sequence: TGTGCCAGTAGGCAGGGCGAGGGTACGCAGTTTTTT.

There are a few counts of this clonotype. V gene TRBV27 combines with J gene TRBJ2-7; D is perhaps TRBD1 (6 bases). Looked up from germline, CDR1 is MNHEY and CDR2 is SMNVEV (reference sequence). Trimming took off 4 bases at V and 0 bases at J, with 16 bases between the two ends. The CDR3 sequence is 16 residues long. The CDR3: CASSWSRTAHSYEQYF. Here the CDR3 DNA reads TGTGCCAGCAGTTGGTCTCGGACAGCTCACTCCTACGAGCAGTACTTC.

The chain uses TRBV19 and TRBJ2-1; D possibly corresponds to TRBD1 (6 bases). Germline V gene data show CDR1 as LNHDA and CDR2 as SQIVND (reference sequence). V dropped 4 bases and J dropped 8 bases, with 21 bases sitting between them. There are 16 residues in the CDR3. The CDR3 loop is CASSTASRGRWHEQFF. In DNA, the CDR3 is TGTGCCAGTAGTACGGCCAGCAGGGGAAGATGGCATGAGCAGTTCTTC.

V is TRBV2 and J is TRBJ1-1; D not certain. This CDR3 is 14 amino acids long. From germline, CDR1 is SNHLY and CDR2 FYNNEI. V dropped 4 bases and J dropped 3 bases, with 12 bases sitting between them. The CDR3 DNA sequence: TGTGCCAGCAGTGCGGAGGACGGATACACTGAAGCTTTCTTT. As protein: CASSAEDGYTEAFF.

This clonotype has a count of ten or more. This rearrangement joins TRBV9 to TRBJ2-7; tentative D call: TRBD1 (6 bases). This CDR3 contains 15 residues. Germline V gene sequence: CDR1 SGDLS, CDR2 YYNGEE. Trimming removed 0 bases at V and 4 bases at J, with 14 bases between. Written as DNA, the CDR3 is TGTGCCAGCAGCGTAGGGGGCCAGGGGTGGTACGAGCAGTACTTC. Translated: CASSVGGQGWYEQYF.

This chain connects TRBV4-1 to TRBJ2-7, with TRBD2 matching 10 bases. V trimming: 2 bases; J trimming: 3 bases; junction bases outside the gene matches: 1. Germline assignment: CDR1 MGHRA and CDR2 YSYEKL. CDR3 size: 14 residues. The CDR3 sequence: CASSQTSGNYEQYF. DNA of the CDR3: TGCGCCAGCAGCCAAACTAGCGGGAACTACGAGCAGTACTTC.

This clonotype was recorded a few times. The J gene is TRBJ1-4, the V gene TRBV6-5; perhaps TRBD1 as D (5 bases). Per the germline V gene, CDR1 is MNHEY and CDR2 is SVGAGI. Trimming took off 0 bases at V and 12 bases at J, with 14 bases between the two ends. This CDR3 is 14 amino acids long. The CDR3 spells CASSYSRGVRELFF. The DNA for the CDR3 is TGTGCCAGCAGTTACTCGAGGGGAGTGCGGGAACTGTTTTTT.